This entry describes one T cell receptor beta chain. It has no known antigen specificity. Base qualities are missing; no much larger clone stands one base away. The sample originates from a study of T cells in Graves' hyperthyroidism and ophthalmopathy (dated by TCRdb to about 2019). In the study overall: Peripheral blood was collected at initial diagnosis, before any treatment. TCR V-J signatures able to tell the groups apart were searched for in a discovery cohort of around 95 patients, of whom more than 40 had Graves' ophthalmopathy and 57 had stable Graves' hyperthyroidism. In addition, the study compared T-cell repertoires in thyroid tissue and in blood from roughly six Graves' hyperthyroidism patients. The approximately 95 discovery patients were divided at random into training and test sets in a 7:3 ratio. Once sampling was done, hyperthyroidism patients were given methimazole at a starting dose of 30 mg daily, whereas ophthalmopathy patients were given high-dose intravenous methylprednisolone. TCR Vbeta CDR3 sequencing of around 130 peripheral blood samples (under 45 ophthalmopathy, about 80 hyperthyroidism and some 17 progressor patients) is reported in the paper. Prospective prediction of ophthalmopathy was tested in an independent validation cohort consisting of fewer than 20 hyperthyroidism patients and approximately 16 patients who later progressed to ophthalmopathy.

Ophthalmopathy patients had moderately to severely active disease, with a Clinical Activity Score of 3 or more, a NOSPECS grade of 4 or more, and a disease duration of less than 3 months. Any patient with an uncontrolled infection, another autoimmune disease, pregnancy or lactation was excluded. Diagnoses were established on the basis of clinical symptoms, serum thyroxine and TRAb, thyroid ultrasound, and orbital computed tomography. Ficoll-Paque density gradient centrifugation was used to isolate PBMCs from about 9 ml of fresh peripheral blood. Trizol reagent was used to extract total RNA, and RNA quality was then checked on an Agilent 2100 Bioanalyzer. TCR beta CDR3 regions were amplified from RNA transcripts. The TCR CDR3 was subjected to a first round of RT-PCR using the HTBI primer set and the Qiagen OneStep RT-PCR kit. A second multiplex PCR round built the libraries, followed by size selection and purification. Libraries were sequenced paired-end with 100 bp reads on an Illumina HiSeq2000. The authors processed their data as follows. Raw data were processed with SOAPnuke, discarding reads with adapters, uncalled bases, mean Phred below 15, or no exact constant-primer or identifier match. COPE v1.2.5 was used to merge the high-quality paired reads, and each unique nucleotide sequence was defined as a clonotype. MiTCR v1.1 was used to align the clonotypes against IMGT TRBV, TRBD and TRBJ reference segments. Analysis was restricted to V-J combinations with a frequency above 0.0001, which covered roughly 99% of repertoires. A TCS score was defined as the ratio between F50 (clonal expansion) and ExV (chaos), using BLOSUM62-based TCRdist between CDR3 peptides within each V-J. Welch's t-statistics and random forest reduced several hundred V-J features to 10 to 15, which were used in a naive Bayes classifier (R e1071). TCRdb's own reprocessing of the public reads used fastp at Q25 and MiXCR and kept productive beta chains. Rows are combined by CDR3 protein, so each entry shows the most common genes and DNA. These V and J calls derive from TCRdb rather than the authors' analysis. The sample table lists about half a million distinct CDR3 sequences, roughly 22% of them with a count of one. The biggest ten clones account for around 47% of the sample.

The full study reports these points: During validation, the model predicted progression to ophthalmopathy a median of around six months ahead of onset, with around 71% sensitivity and more than 72% specificity. A model built on a 13 V-J signature distinguished ophthalmopathy from stable hyperthyroidism, reaching roughly 88% sensitivity and about 81% specificity in cross-validation and 80%/75% in testing. Blood samples also contained most of the expanded thyroid clonotypes (frequency above 0.001), which suggests that blood repertoires may reflect thyroid immune responses. No statistical method was used to fix the sample size in advance, and group allocation was not hidden from the investigators.

V loses 0 bases of germline sequence and J loses 2 bases, and the interval between the two ends is 11 bases. Spanning cysteine to phenylalanine, the CDR3 consists of 15 amino acids. Solely the CDR3 DNA is kept, with 45 bases framed from the first base. According to the germline V gene, CDR1 reads SGHTA and CDR2 reads FQGNSA. The chain uses TRBV7-2 and TRBJ2-7; the D segment could be TRBD2, given 6 matching bases. Sequenced sample: blood. The clonotype originates from a woman in her sixties or seventies with Graves' ophthalmopathy. CDR3 reads: CASSLAAGPPYEQYF. In nucleotides, the sequence is TGTGCCAGCAGCTTAGCCGCGGGACCCCCCTACGAGCAGTACTTC.